These 32 T cell receptor beta chains originate from one sample sequenced in a study of cytomegalovirus exposure and HLA in healthy donors. The primer mix had 60 Vbeta and 13 Jbeta primers. Some clones are missing from TCRdb's copy, which holds only in-frame ones; the method was immunoSEQ multiplex PCR. Here the sample spans around 97,000 clones, about four fifths being singletons. Input material: PBMCs. These receptors were collected from a man between 40 and 49 years old in good health and CMV-seropositive.

V is TRBV14 and J is TRBJ1-1; 8 bases match TRBD1. The CDR3 length is 16 residues. Germline-derived CDR1 and CDR2 are SGHDN and FVKESK. V trimming: 0 bases; J trimming: 1 base; junction bases outside the gene matches: 4. The CDR3 DNA reads TGTGCCAGCAGCCAAGATTACGGGACAGGGAACACTGAAGCTTTCTTT. Its protein product is CASSQDYGTGNTEAFF.

V usage is TRBV20-1 and J usage is TRBJ1-1; D is unresolved. Germline V lookup: CDR1 DFQATT, CDR2 SNEGSKA (reference sequence). Trimming removed 3 bases at V and 11 bases at J, with 13 bases between. The CDR3 spans 11 residues. CDR3 protein: CSASVGGEAFF. In DNA form, the CDR3 reads TGCAGTGCTAGCGTGGGCGGGGAGGCTTTCTTT.

This chain connects TRBV4-2 to TRBJ2-3; TRBD1 agrees at 10 bases. CDR3 size: 15 residues. The germline CDR1 and CDR2 sequences are LGHNA and YNFKEQ. V gave up 5 bases and J gave up 3 bases; unmatched junction bases: 5. CDR3 nucleotides: TGTGCCAGCAGCTTTGGGACAGGGGCGACAGATACGCAGTATTTT. The encoded protein is CASSFGTGATDTQYF.

This clone occurred once. The V call is TRBV6-5, the J call TRBJ1-2, with TRBD1 as a possible D gene (5 bases). CDR3 length equals 15 residues. Per the germline V gene, CDR1 is MNHEY and CDR2 is SVGAGI. Trimming left V 0 bases short and J 2 bases short, with 10 bases between. CDR3 nucleotide sequence: TGTGCCAGCAGTTACTCACAGGTGCCCAACTATGGCTACACCTTC. Its translation is CASSYSQVPNYGYTF.

The gene calls are TRBV5-1 and TRBJ2-7; 7 bases are shared with TRBD2. Germline lookup yields CDR1 SGHRS and CDR2 YFSETQ. CDR3 size: 16 residues. V gave up 1 base and J gave up 0 bases; unmatched junction bases: 7. The CDR3 loop is CASSLFLAESSYEQYF. DNA of the CDR3: TGCGCCAGCAGCTTGTTTCTAGCGGAGAGCTCCTACGAGCAGTACTTC.

The chain links TRBV2 to TRBJ1-3; possibly TRBD1 for D (5 bases). CDR1 is SNHLY and CDR2 is FYNNEI in the germline V gene. The CDR3 length is 16 residues. The V gene lost 1 base and the J gene lost 0 bases, with 10 bases spanning the gap. The CDR3 bases are TGTGCCAGCAGTGAAGGCAGGGTGAACTCTGGAAACACCATATATTTT. This sequence encodes CASSEGRVNSGNTIYF.

The J gene is TRBJ2-7, the V gene TRBV6-1; TRBD1 aligns across 11 bases. Germline CDR1 is MNHNS and CDR2 is SASEGT. V dropped 7 bases and J dropped 6; count of bases not matched to a gene: 5. CDR3 length equals 13 residues. The CDR3 DNA is TGTGCCAGCAAAGGGACAGGGGGAATCGAGCAGTACTTC. Encoded protein: CASKGTGGIEQYF.

This clone has only one observation. The J gene is TRBJ2-7, the V gene TRBV28, with a possible D match to TRBD2 (6 bases). This CDR3 comprises 15 residues. V lost 3 bases to trimming and J lost 9 bases, with 21 bases between them. Germline CDR1 and CDR2: MDHEN and SYDVKM. The CDR3 region is CASSFLPSEIRGQYF. The CDR3 nucleotides are TGTGCCAGCAGTTTTTTGCCTAGCGAGATTAGGGGGCAGTACTTC.

The V call is TRBV11-2, the J call TRBJ2-5; 7 bases agree with TRBD1. V gave up 1 base and J gave up 4 bases; unmatched junction bases: 15. The CDR3 loop spans 18 amino acids. Germline CDR1 is SGHAT and CDR2 is FQNNGV. CDR3: CASSLGGVNRGLGETQYF. The CDR3 region has the DNA TGTGCCAGCAGCTTAGGAGGCGTTAACAGGGGTTTGGGAGAGACCCAGTACTTC.

In its sample, this clone was seen a few times. The V call is TRBV5-1, the J call TRBJ1-1; perhaps TRBD1 as D (6 bases). The V gene lost 4 bases and the J gene lost 1 base, with 17 bases spanning the gap. From germline, CDR1 is SGHRS and CDR2 YFSETQ. The CDR3 has 16 amino acids. Here the CDR3 DNA reads TGCGCCAGCAGCCCCCTACTTGTAGGGGGGAACACTGAAGCTTTCTTT. This encodes CASSPLLVGGNTEAFF.

The gene calls are TRBV28 and TRBJ1-4, with 8 bases matching TRBD1. V lost 6 bases, J lost 2 bases, and 8 bases stayed unmatched. Germline-derived CDR1 and CDR2 are MDHEN and SYDVKM. The CDR3 has 16 amino acids. The DNA for the CDR3 is TGTGCCAGCAGCGAACCCGGACAGGGCACTAATGAAAAACTGTTTTTT. The encoded protein is CASSEPGQGTNEKLFF.

J is TRBJ1-5 and V is TRBV6-5; perhaps TRBD1 as D (5 bases). The CDR3 runs to 12 residues. V lost 7 bases and J lost 5, with 9 bases in between. Germline V gene sequence: CDR1 MNHEY, CDR2 SVGAGI. The CDR3 is CASIEGDQPQHF. The CDR3 DNA reads as TGTGCCAGCATTGAAGGGGATCAGCCCCAGCATTTT.

The count of this clone is one. V usage is TRBV6-1 and J usage is TRBJ1-6; no firm D call. Trimming took 3 bases from V and 14 from J, leaving 23 bases between them. Germline lookup yields CDR1 MNHNS and CDR2 SASEGT. The CDR3 sequence is 16 residues long. This chain's CDR3 is CASSESRDLAFGSLHF. CDR3 coding DNA: TGTGCCAGCAGTGAGAGCCGAGACCTGGCGTTCGGGTCCCTCCACTTT.

This chain connects TRBV2 to TRBJ2-1; D is unresolved. The CDR3 covers 15 residues. Deletions cut 3 bases from V and 0 bases from J, with 9 bases between. Germline CDR1 reads SNHLY; CDR2 reads FYNNEI. CDR3 in DNA: TGTGCCAGCAGTGAGGAGCTAAGCTCCTACAATGAGCAGTTCTTC. This sequence encodes CASSEELSSYNEQFF. The whole variable domain, remainder taken from reference TRBV2 and TRBJ2-1, is EPEVTQTPSHQVTQMGQEVILRCVPISNHLYFYWYRQILGQKVEFLVSFYNNEISEKSEIFDDQFSVERPDGSNFTLKIRSTKLEDSAMYFCASSEELSSYNEQFFGPGTRLTVL.

This clone showed up just once. The genes are TRBV19 and TRBJ1-1, with TRBD1 as a possible D gene (6 bases). The ends were cut back, 3 bases at V and 2 bases at J, with 13 bases in the middle. The CDR3 is 15 residues long. Germline-derived CDR1 and CDR2 are LNHDA and SQIVND (reference sequence). The CDR3 coding sequence is TGTGCCAGTAGTATTTCAGGGGCTAGCAACACTGAAGCTTTCTTT. Protein sequence: CASSISGASNTEAFF.

The rearrangement links TRBV9 to TRBJ1-6; weak D call: TRBD1 (5 bases). Germline loops: CDR1 SGDLS, CDR2 YYNGEE. V was cut by 3 bases and J by 7 bases, with 11 bases left in between. The CDR3 contains 14 residues. CDR3 region: CASSEGHPNSPLHF. The DNA of the CDR3 is TGTGCCAGCAGCGAAGGACACCCCAATTCACCCCTCCACTTT.

Only a few counts were recorded for this clone. This chain uses TRBV29-1 with TRBJ2-3; the match to TRBD2 covers 9 bases. J lost 4 bases, V lost 4 bases, and 6 bases had no gene match. CDR3 length equals 14 residues. Germline V gene data show CDR1 as SQVTM and CDR2 as ANQGSEA. CDR3 loop: CSVASGRRADTQYF. The CDR3 DNA reads TGCAGCGTTGCGAGCGGGAGGAGGGCAGATACGCAGTATTTT.

CDR3 in amino acids: CASSPGVQVFEQYF. The DNA of the CDR3 is TGTGCCAGCAGCCCAGGCGTACAGGTATTCGAGCAGTACTTC. The chain employs TRBV28 and TRBJ2-7, with D possibly TRBD1 on 5 matching bases. CDR1 MDHEN and CDR2 SYDVKM come from the germline V gene. V was pared by 6 bases and J by 6 bases, with 18 bases between. The CDR3 consists of 14 residues.

The chain couples TRBV10-1 to TRBJ2-7; weak D call: TRBD2 (5 bases). Germline assignment: CDR1 WNHNN and CDR2 SYGVQD (reference sequence). The CDR3 loop spans 13 amino acids. The V gene lost 2 bases and the J gene lost 4 bases, with 9 bases spanning the gap. This CDR3 reads CASSEASKYEQYF. As DNA, the CDR3 is TGCGCCAGCAGTGAGGCTAGCAAGTACGAGCAGTACTTC.

About this clone itself: One end of the junction does not line up with germline, which may come from a read error. The chain joins TRBV27 to TRBJ2-7; perhaps TRBD1 as D (6 bases). This CDR3 spans 15 amino acids. Germline CDR1 reads MNHEY; CDR2 reads SMNVEV (reference sequence). In DNA form, the CDR3 reads TGTGCCAGCAGTTTATGGGGGCCCCAGTCCTACGGGCAGTACTTC. Protein sequence: CASSLWGPQSYGQYF.

The J gene is TRBJ2-2, the V gene TRBV5-1; 13 nucleotides match TRBD2. J was trimmed by 0 bases and V by 4 bases; bases with no gene match: 3. CDR1 and CDR2 from the germline V gene are SGHRS and YFSETQ. The CDR3 runs to 17 residues. The CDR3 DNA is TGCGCCAGCAGCGGGGGACTAGCGGGGCCGAACACCGGGGAGCTGTTTTTT. Its translation is CASSGGLAGPNTGELFF.

The V call is TRBV27, the J call TRBJ2-3, with D tentatively TRBD1 (6 bases). Germline assignment: CDR1 MNHEY and CDR2 SMNVEV (reference sequence). The V end lost 2 bases, the J end lost 1 base, and 13 bases lay between the germline ends. This CDR3 is built from 16 residues. The CDR3 bases are TGTGCCAGCAGTTTAAGGGCGACAGGCCGCACAGATACGCAGTATTTT. It codes for CASSLRATGRTDTQYF.

The genes are TRBV9 and TRBJ1-1; possible D gene TRBD1, 6 bases. CDR1 is SGDLS and CDR2 is YYNGEE in the germline V gene. CDR3 length: 13 residues. Trimming removed 4 bases at V and 11 bases at J, with 18 bases between. CDR3 bases: TGTGCCAGCAGCCCCTCGACAGGTCTTGAGGCTTTCTTT. The encoded protein is CASSPSTGLEAFF.

V and J are TRBV4-1 and TRBJ2-3; D perhaps matches TRBD2 (5 bases). The germline gives CDR1 MGHRA, CDR2 YSYEKL. V was shortened by 3 bases and J by 6 bases, with 7 bases between the two germline ends. This CDR3 has 12 amino acids. The CDR3 here is CASSQRVDTQYF. The CDR3 region has the DNA TGCGCCAGCAGCCAGAGGGTGGATACGCAGTATTTT.

V gene TRBV9 combines with J gene TRBJ2-7; 7 positions agree with TRBD1. The CDR3 consists of 15 residues. V gave up 0 bases and J gave up 3 bases; unmatched junction bases: 6. Germline CDR1 and CDR2: SGDLS and YYNGEE. The CDR3 DNA reads TGTGCCAGCAGCGTAGGACAGGGCATAATCTACGAGCAGTACTTC. Its protein is CASSVGQGIIYEQYF.

The rearrangement uses TRBV20-1 and TRBJ2-5; D remains ambiguous. The CDR3 loop spans 11 amino acids. The V and J ends lost 7 bases and 5 bases respectively, with 11 bases between them. The germline V gene encodes CDR1 DFQATT and CDR2 SNEGSKA (reference sequence). The CDR3 loop is CSGFFGETQYF. In DNA form, the CDR3 reads TGCAGTGGATTTTTCGGGGAGACCCAGTACTTC.

The chain joins TRBV27 to TRBJ2-7; a possible D gene is TRBD1 (6 bases). This CDR3 region has 16 residues. Trimming removed 7 bases at V and 0 bases at J, with 19 bases between. The germline V gene has CDR1 MNHEY and CDR2 SMNVEV (reference sequence). The CDR3 is CASTPSAGQFSYEQYF. CDR3 DNA sequence: TGTGCCAGCACCCCTTCGGCTGGACAGTTCTCCTACGAGCAGTACTTC.

The gene calls are TRBV5-8 and TRBJ2-1; 13 bases map to TRBD2. CDR1 is SGHTS, CDR2 YDEGEE, per germline. The CDR3 runs to 15 residues. Unmatched junction bases numbered 7, after V lost 4 bases and J lost 9 bases. In DNA form, the CDR3 reads TGTGCCAGCAGCCCGGGGACTAGCGGGAAGAGTGAGCAGTTCTTC. Translating gives CASSPGTSGKSEQFF.

This chain connects TRBV2 to TRBJ1-2, with a weak D call TRBD1 (6 bases). CDR3 length equals 11 residues. Germline V gene data show CDR1 as SNHLY and CDR2 as FYNNEI. Trimming cost V 6 bases and J 8 bases, with 10 bases left between them. The CDR3 spells CASRTGTGYTF. CDR3 DNA sequence: TGTGCCAGCAGAACAGGGACCGGCTACACCTTC. Full variable domain (outside the CDR3, taken from reference TRBV2 and TRBJ1-2): EPEVTQTPSHQVTQMGQEVILRCVPISNHLYFYWYRQILGQKVEFLVSFYNNEISEKSEIFDDQFSVERPDGSNFTLKIRSTKLEDSAMYFCASRTGTGYTFGSGTRLTVV.

The chain uses TRBV28 and TRBJ2-1; D gene uncertain. The CDR3 has 15 amino acids. Deletions cut 6 bases from V and 3 bases from J, with 15 bases between. Germline V gene data show CDR1 as MDHEN and CDR2 as SYDVKM. CDR3 region: CASSSTAVLYNEQFF. The CDR3 coding sequence is TGTGCCAGCAGCTCTACAGCCGTCCTCTACAATGAGCAGTTCTTC.

The chain is built from TRBV5-4 and TRBJ2-5; D might be TRBD2 (7 bases). The germline V gene encodes CDR1 SGHNT and CDR2 YYREEE (reference sequence). The CDR3 consists of 14 residues. Trimming took 4 bases from V and 5 from J, leaving 15 bases between them. CDR3 bases: TGTGCCAGCAGCGCCGAAGGGGGGGTTGAGACCCAGTACTTC. Its protein is CASSAEGGVETQYF.

The rearrangement joins TRBV2 to TRBJ2-2; TRBD1 is a possible D gene (5 bases). V dropped 8 bases and J dropped 1 base, with 8 bases sitting between them. Germline CDR1 reads SNHLY; CDR2 reads FYNNEI. The CDR3 spans 13 residues. The CDR3 DNA reads TGTGCCAGCCGTACAGGGAACACCGGGGAGCTGTTTTTT. It encodes CASRTGNTGELFF.